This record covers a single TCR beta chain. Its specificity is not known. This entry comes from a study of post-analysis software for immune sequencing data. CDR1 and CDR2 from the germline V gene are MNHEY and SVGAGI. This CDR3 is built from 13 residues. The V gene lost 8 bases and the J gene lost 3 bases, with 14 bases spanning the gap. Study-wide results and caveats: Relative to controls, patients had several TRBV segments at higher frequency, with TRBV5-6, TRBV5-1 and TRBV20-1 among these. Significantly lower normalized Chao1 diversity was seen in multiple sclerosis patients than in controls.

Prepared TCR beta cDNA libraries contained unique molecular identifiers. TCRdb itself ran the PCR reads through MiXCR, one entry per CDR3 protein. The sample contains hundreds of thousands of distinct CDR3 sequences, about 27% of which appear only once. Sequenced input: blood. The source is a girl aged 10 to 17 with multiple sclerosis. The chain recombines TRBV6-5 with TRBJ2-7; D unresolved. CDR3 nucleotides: TGTGCCAGCGGACCAGGTCGGTACTACGAGCAGTACTTC. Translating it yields CASGPGRYYEQYF.